This T cell receptor beta chain was captured by sequencing in a study of CD8 T cells in ankylosing spondylitis. This clonotype was observed many times. The target antigen is unknown. Quantitative 5'-RACE with molecular barcodes produced the TCR beta libraries. MiXCR, run by TCRdb on the 5' RACE reads, gives a single entry per CDR3 protein. This table holds about 40,000 distinct CDR3 sequences, approximately 15% found once. Study outcomes and limitations: Ankylosing spondylitis blood appeared to carry a characteristic TCR beta motif of several highly homologous variants.

CDR3 length: 13 residues. Trimming removed 3 bases from V and 5 bases from J, with 10 bases in between. Sequencing was performed on blood. This sequence joins TRBV12-3 or TRBV12-4 and TRBJ1-2; D remains ambiguous. This clonotype was obtained from a male donor with ankylosing spondylitis or in good health (not recorded which). The CDR3 DNA is TGTGCCAGCAGTTTGGATCTTATATATGGCTACACCTTC. Translating gives CASSLDLIYGYTF.